This T cell receptor (beta chain) was documented in a study of T cell repertoires in cytomegalovirus infection. On the study more broadly: Recently identified HLA-C-restricted CMV epitopes were used, and well-studied HLA-B-restricted CMV epitopes were used as well. Through public TCR beta signatures, both CMV infection and matching HLA type were indicated. Study outcomes and limitations: The cumulative frequency of public TCR beta families identified carriers of CMV plus the relevant HLA. Dominating the ex vivo response were HLA-C-restricted CMV-specific TCR beta clonotypes.

Comments on this clonotype: Antigen unknown.

Each CDR3 protein gets one entry after TCRdb re-called the reads with MiXCR. The sample lists just over 450,000 distinct CDR3 sequences, about 42% seen once, with about two fifths in the top ten. V trimming: 5 bases; J trimming: 4 bases; junction bases outside the gene matches: 4. CDR3 length equals 14 residues. The germline CDR1 and CDR2 sequences are SGHVT and SQSDAQ. This receptor was taken from a human donor in good health (CMV status not recorded). Some clones in this sample may be carry-over from other donors' samples. The gene calls are TRBV7-4 and TRBJ2-5, with 10 bases matching TRBD2. The sample consisted of cultured PBMCs, taken from culture after CMV antigen stimulation. CDR3 nucleotides: TGTGCCAGCAGCCAGGGACTAGCGCCAGAGACCCAGTACTTC. Protein: CASSQGLAPETQYF.